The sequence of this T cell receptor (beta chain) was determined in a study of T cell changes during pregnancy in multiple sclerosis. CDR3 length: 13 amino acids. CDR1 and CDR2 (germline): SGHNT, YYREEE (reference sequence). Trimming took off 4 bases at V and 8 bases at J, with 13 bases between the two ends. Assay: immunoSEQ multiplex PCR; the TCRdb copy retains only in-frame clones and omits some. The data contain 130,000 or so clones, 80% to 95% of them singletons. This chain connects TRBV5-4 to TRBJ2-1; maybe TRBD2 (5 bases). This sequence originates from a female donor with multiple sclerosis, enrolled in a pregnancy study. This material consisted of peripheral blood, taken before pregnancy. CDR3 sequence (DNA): TGTGCCAGCAGCCCTAAACTAGAGGATGAGCAGTTCTTC. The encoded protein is CASSPKLEDEQFF.